Each of the 10 T cell receptor beta chains below was sequenced from the same sample in a study of T-cell memory formation after mild COVID-19. TCRdb independently ran MiXCR on the 5' RACE reads; one entry per CDR3 protein. The data show hundreds of thousands of distinct CDR3 sequences, about a fifth seen once. Sequenced input: PBMCs or a T cell subset sorted from them (not recorded which). The receptors were gathered from an adult woman who had mild COVID-19 (a few samples of this study predate the infection). Cell type and time point are not known.

V gene TRBV20-1 combines with J gene TRBJ2-1; the D gene is possibly TRBD2 (6 bases). This CDR3 has 11 amino acids. Germline assignment: CDR1 DFQATT and CDR2 SNEGSKA (reference sequence). The CDR3 loop is CRVGGGGEQFF. CDR3 nucleotide sequence: TGCAGGGTCGGTGGGGGAGGTGAGCAGTTCTTC.

This clonotype was observed once. For the CDR3, the DNA is TGTGCCAGCAGCGTAGCTTGGGTGGGCACCGGGGAGCTGTTTTTT. This encodes CASSVAWVGTGELFF. V is TRBV9 and J is TRBJ2-2, with no clear D. CDR3 length: 15 amino acids. Trimming took 0 bases from V and 4 from J, leaving 10 bases between them. CDR1 SGDLS and CDR2 YYNGEE come from the germline V gene.

This clonotype was observed a handful of times. The chain employs TRBV7-9 and TRBJ2-1; D perhaps matches TRBD2 (5 bases). Per germline, CDR1 SEHNR and CDR2 FQNEAQ (reference sequence). The CDR3 extends over 16 amino acids. V lost 3 bases to trimming and J lost 0 bases, with 12 bases between them. CDR3 sequence reads: CASSFNWTYSYNEQFF. The CDR3 DNA follows: TGTGCCAGCAGCTTTAATTGGACTTACTCCTACAATGAGCAGTTCTTC.

This clonotype has only a few counts. The CDR3 sequence is CSARIAGVRSSYEQYF. The CDR3 DNA follows: TGCAGTGCTAGAATCGCAGGCGTCAGGAGCTCCTACGAGCAGTACTTC. The V and J genes are TRBV20-1 and TRBJ2-7; D remains unclear. The CDR3 runs to 16 residues. Germline V gene data show CDR1 as DFQATT and CDR2 as SNEGSKA (reference sequence). The germline V and J ends were trimmed by 2 bases and 0 bases, with 17 bases remaining between them.

The chain joins TRBV15 to TRBJ2-1; tentatively, D is TRBD1 or TRBD2 (6 bases each). The CDR3 extends over 13 amino acids. Deletions cut 9 bases from V and 4 bases from J, with 13 bases between. CDR1 and CDR2 from the germline V gene are LNHNV and YYDKDF (reference sequence). CDR3 sequence (DNA): TGTGCCACGCGGCAGGGGACTTACAATGAGCAGTTCTTC. It translates to CATRQGTYNEQFF.

This clonotype was observed a handful of times. This chain connects TRBV7-9 to TRBJ2-5; TRBD1 matches 7 bases. Germline V gives CDR1 SEHNR, CDR2 FQNEAQ (reference sequence). The CDR3 extends over 16 amino acids. Germline trimming cut 7 bases from V and 4 bases from J; bases unmatched to any gene: 15. The CDR3 region is CASTRVIQGIGETQYF. The CDR3 DNA follows: TGTGCCAGCACCAGAGTAATACAGGGGATTGGAGAGACCCAGTACTTC. Full variable domain (remainder filled in from reference TRBV7-9 and TRBJ2-5): DTGVSQNPRHKITKRGQNVTFRCDPISEHNRLYWYRQTLGQGPEFLTYFQNEAQLEKSRLLSDRFSAERPKGSFSTLEIQRTEQGDSAMYLCASTRVIQGIGETQYFGPGTRLLVL.

The chain couples TRBV28 to TRBJ2-3, with TRBD2 matching over 13 bases. The germline CDR1 and CDR2 sequences are MDHEN and SYDVKM. This CDR3 has 17 amino acids. V trimming: 6 bases; J trimming: 3 bases; junction bases outside the gene matches: 9. CDR3 sequence: CASSSLGLAGVTDTQYF. The CDR3 DNA sequence: TGTGCCAGCAGCAGCCTTGGACTAGCGGGGGTTACAGATACGCAGTATTTT.

This clonotype was recorded at least ten times. The chain links TRBV24-1 to TRBJ2-3; D gene uncertain. This CDR3 spans 15 amino acids. Germline V gene lookup returns CDR1 KGHDR and CDR2 SFDVKD. The ends were cut back, 1 base at V and 0 bases at J, with 7 bases in the middle. The CDR3 coding sequence is TGTGCCACCAGTGATTTAGAGGAGAGCACAGATACGCAGTATTTT. Translation gives CATSDLEESTDTQYF.

The rearrangement links TRBV7-3 to TRBJ2-2; perhaps TRBD2 as D (7 bases). The length of the CDR3 is 15 residues. Germline values: CDR1 SGHTA, CDR2 FQGTGA. The V and J ends lost 5 bases and 4 bases respectively, with 14 bases between them. The CDR3 protein is CASSPPGGRTGELFF. CDR3 DNA sequence: TGTGCCAGCAGCCCGCCCGGGGGGCGCACCGGGGAGCTGTTTTTT.

The rearrangement joins TRBV6-2 or TRBV6-3 to TRBJ1-1; TRBD1 might be the D (6 bases). From germline, CDR1 is MNHEY and CDR2 SVGEGT. V shed 0 bases and J shed 0 bases, with 14 bases lying between them. The CDR3 contains 17 residues. The DNA for the CDR3 is TGTGCCAGCAGTTACTCCCCGAGGGGGGCTATGAACACTGAAGCTTTCTTT. Its protein product is CASSYSPRGAMNTEAFF.